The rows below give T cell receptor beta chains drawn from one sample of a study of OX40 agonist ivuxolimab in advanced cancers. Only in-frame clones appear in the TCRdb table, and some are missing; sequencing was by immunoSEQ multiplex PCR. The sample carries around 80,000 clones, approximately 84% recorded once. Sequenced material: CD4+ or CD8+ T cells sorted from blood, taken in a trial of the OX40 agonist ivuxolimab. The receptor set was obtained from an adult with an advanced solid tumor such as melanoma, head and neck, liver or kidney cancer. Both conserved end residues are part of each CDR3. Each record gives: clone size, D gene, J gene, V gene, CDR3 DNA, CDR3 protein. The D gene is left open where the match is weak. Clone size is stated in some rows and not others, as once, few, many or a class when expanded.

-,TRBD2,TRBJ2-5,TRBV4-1,TGCGCCAGCAGCCAAGATTTTGCTAGCGGGGGGGCCAAGACCCAGTACTTC,CASSQDFASGGAKTQYF
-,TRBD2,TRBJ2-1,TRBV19,TGTGCCAGTAGTTTCAAGGCGGGAGGGCTTAATGAGCAGTTCTTC,CASSFKAGGLNEQFF
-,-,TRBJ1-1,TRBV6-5,TGTGCCAGCAGTCGCGACCGTGGTGAAGCTTTCTTT,CASSRDRGEAFF
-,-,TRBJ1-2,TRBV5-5,TGTGCCAGCAGCCCGACAGAGCTATATGGCTACACCTTC,CASSPTELYGYTF
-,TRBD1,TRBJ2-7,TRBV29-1,TGCAGCGTGAGGGACAGGGTAACCAACGAGCAGTACTTC,CSVRDRVTNEQYF
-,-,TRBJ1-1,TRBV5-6,TGTGCCAGCAGCTTTGTGGCAGGGGTAGCCCAGAGTGAAGCTTTCTTT,CASSFVAGVAQSEAFF
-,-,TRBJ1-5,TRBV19,TGTGCCAGTAGTATAGGGGGTCAGCCCCAGCATTTT,CASSIGGQPQHF
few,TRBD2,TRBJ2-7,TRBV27,TGTGCCAGCAGTCTTCGGGAGGGCGAACGCGAGCAGTACTTC,CASSLREGEREQYF
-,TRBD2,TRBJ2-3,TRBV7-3,TGTGCCAGCAGCTTTAGCGGGAGGGGCACAGATACGCAGTATTTT,CASSFSGRGTDTQYF
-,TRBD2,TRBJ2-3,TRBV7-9,TGTGCCAGCAGCCCAAGGACTAGCGGGAGTGTAGATACGCAGTATTTT,CASSPRTSGSVDTQYF
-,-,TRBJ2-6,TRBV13,TGTGCCAGCAGCTTAGAATGGGCTGGGGCCAACGTCCTGACTTTC,CASSLEWAGANVLTF
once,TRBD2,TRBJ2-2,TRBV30,TGTGCCTGTCCCACCGGACTAGCCGGGGAGCTGTTTTTT,CACPTGLAGELFF
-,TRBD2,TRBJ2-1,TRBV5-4,TGTGCCAGCAGCTTGGGACTAGCGGATGAGCAGTTCTTC,CASSLGLADEQFF
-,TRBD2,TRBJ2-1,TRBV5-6,TGTGCCAGTTTTAGCGGGGGGGCCTCCTACAATGAGCAGTTCTTC,CASFSGGASYNEQFF
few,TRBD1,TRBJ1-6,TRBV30,TGTGCCTGGAGGGAACAGGGGAGGGATAATTCACCCCTCCACTTT,CAWREQGRDNSPLHF
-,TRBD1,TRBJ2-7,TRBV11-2,TGTGCCAGCAGCTTCTACCGGGACAGGCTCTACGAGCAGTACTTC,CASSFYRDRLYEQYF
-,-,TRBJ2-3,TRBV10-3,TGTGCCAGTGGGAGATCTAGCACAGATACGCAGTATTTT,CASGRSSTDTQYF
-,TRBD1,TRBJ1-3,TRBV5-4,TGTGCCAGCAGCTTACAGGGGCTTGGAAACACCATATATTTT,CASSLQGLGNTIYF
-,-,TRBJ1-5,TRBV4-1,TGCGCCAGCAGCCAAGACTGGGCCAATCAGCCCCAGCATTTT,CASSQDWANQPQHF
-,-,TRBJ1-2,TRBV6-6,TGTGCCAGCAGTCCGCGGGGAGCTAACTATGGCTACACCTTC,CASSPRGANYGYTF
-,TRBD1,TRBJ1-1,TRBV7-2,TGTGCCAGCAGCACCCTGACAGGGTCGAACACTGAAGCTTTCTTT,CASSTLTGSNTEAFF
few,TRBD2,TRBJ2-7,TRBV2,TGTGCCAGCAGTGGGCCCACGGGACTAGTTTCCGAGCAGTACTTC,CASSGPTGLVSEQYF
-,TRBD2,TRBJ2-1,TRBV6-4,TGTGCCAGCAGTGACTCAGCGGGGGGCAATGAGCAGTTCTTC,CASSDSAGGNEQFF
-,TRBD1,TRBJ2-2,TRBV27,TGTGCCAGCAGTTTGAGGGGGCGTACCGGGGAGCTGTTTTTT,CASSLRGRTGELFF